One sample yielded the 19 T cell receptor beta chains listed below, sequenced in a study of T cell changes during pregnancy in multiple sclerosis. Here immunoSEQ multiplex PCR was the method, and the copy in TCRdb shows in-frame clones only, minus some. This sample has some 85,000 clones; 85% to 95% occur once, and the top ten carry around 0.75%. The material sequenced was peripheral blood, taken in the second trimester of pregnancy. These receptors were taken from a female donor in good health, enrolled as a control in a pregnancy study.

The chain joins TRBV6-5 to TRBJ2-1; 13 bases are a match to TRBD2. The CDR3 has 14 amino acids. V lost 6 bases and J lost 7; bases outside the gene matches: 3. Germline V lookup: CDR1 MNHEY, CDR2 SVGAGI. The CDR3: CASRRGLAGNEQFF. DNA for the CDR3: TGTGCCAGCAGGAGGGGACTAGCGGGAAATGAGCAGTTCTTC.

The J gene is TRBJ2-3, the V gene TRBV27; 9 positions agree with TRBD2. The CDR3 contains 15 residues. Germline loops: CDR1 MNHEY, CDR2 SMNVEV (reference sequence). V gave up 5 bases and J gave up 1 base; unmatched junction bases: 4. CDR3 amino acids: CASSVASGGTDTQYF. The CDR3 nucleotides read TGTGCCAGCAGTGTGGCTAGCGGGGGCACAGATACGCAGTATTTT.

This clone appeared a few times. The CDR3 region has the DNA TGTGCCAGCACGCTGAACGGGGGGTCAGCCAAAAACATTCAGTACTTC. It codes for CASTLNGGSAKNIQYF. The chain carries TRBV7-2 and TRBJ2-4, with TRBD2 matching over 7 bases. The CDR3 is 16 amino acids. The V segment lost 7 bases and the J segment 0 bases; nucleotides outside the gene matches: 9. Germline loops: CDR1 SGHTA, CDR2 FQGNSA.

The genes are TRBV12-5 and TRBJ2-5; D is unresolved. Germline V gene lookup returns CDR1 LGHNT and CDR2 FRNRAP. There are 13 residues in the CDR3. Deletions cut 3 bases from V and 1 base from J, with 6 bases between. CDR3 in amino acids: CASGFGPQETQYF. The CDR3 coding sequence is TGTGCTAGTGGTTTCGGTCCCCAAGAGACCCAGTACTTC.

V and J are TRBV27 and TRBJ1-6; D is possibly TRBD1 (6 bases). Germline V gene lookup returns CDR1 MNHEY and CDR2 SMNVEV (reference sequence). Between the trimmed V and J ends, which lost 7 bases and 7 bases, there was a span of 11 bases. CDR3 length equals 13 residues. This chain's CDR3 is CASKGGSNSPLHF. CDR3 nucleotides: TGTGCCAGCAAGGGGGGGTCCAATTCACCCCTCCACTTT.

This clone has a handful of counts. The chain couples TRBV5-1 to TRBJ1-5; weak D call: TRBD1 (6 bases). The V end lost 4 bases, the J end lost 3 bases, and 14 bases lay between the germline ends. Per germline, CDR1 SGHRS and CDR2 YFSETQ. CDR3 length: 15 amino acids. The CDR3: CASSRTGSSNQPQHF. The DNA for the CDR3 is TGCGCCAGCAGCCGAACAGGGAGTTCCAATCAGCCCCAGCATTTT.

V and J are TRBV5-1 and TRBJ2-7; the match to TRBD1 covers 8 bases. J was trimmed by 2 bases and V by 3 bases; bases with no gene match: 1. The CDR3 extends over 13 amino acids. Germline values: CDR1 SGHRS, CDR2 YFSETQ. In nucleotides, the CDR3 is TGCGCCAGCAGCTGGGGACAGGCCTACGAGCAGTACTTC. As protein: CASSWGQAYEQYF. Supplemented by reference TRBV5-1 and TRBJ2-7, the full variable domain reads KAGVTQTPRYLIKTRGQQVTLSCSPISGHRSVSWYQQTPGQGLQFLFEYFSETQRNKGNFPGRFSGRQFSNSRSEMNVSTLELGDSALYLCASSWGQAYEQYFGPGTRLTVT.

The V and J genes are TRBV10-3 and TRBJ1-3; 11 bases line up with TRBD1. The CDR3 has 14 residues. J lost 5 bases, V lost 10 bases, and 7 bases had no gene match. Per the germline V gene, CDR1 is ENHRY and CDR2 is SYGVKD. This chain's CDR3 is CATGQGAFRNTIYF. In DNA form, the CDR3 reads TGTGCCACCGGACAGGGGGCTTTCAGAAACACCATATATTTT.

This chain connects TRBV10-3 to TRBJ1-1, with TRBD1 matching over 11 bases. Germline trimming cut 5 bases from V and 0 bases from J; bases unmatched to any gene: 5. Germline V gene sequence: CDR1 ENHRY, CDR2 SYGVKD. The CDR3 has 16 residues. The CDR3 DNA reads TGTGCCATCAGTCCGGGACAGGGGGTAGTGAACACTGAAGCTTTCTTT. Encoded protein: CAISPGQGVVNTEAFF.

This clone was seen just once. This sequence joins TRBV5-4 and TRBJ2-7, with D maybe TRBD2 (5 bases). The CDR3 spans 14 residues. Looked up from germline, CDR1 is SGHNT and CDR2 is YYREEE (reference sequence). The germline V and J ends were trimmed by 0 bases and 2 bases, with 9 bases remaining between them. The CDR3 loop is CASSLAAAPYEQYF. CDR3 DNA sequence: TGTGCCAGCAGCTTGGCAGCGGCACCCTACGAGCAGTACTTC.

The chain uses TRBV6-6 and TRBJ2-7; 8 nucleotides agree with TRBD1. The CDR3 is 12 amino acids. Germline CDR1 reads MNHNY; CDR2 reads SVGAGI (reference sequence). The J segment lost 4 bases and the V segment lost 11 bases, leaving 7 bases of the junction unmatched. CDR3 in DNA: TGTGCCTCCACTGACAGGGGTTACGAGCAGTACTTC. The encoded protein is CASTDRGYEQYF.

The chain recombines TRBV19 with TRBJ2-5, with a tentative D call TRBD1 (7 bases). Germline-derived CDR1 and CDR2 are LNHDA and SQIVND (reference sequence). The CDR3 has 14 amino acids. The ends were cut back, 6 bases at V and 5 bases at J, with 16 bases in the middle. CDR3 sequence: CASRFQGGAETQYF. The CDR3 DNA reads TGTGCCAGTAGATTTCAGGGGGGCGCGGAGACCCAGTACTTC.

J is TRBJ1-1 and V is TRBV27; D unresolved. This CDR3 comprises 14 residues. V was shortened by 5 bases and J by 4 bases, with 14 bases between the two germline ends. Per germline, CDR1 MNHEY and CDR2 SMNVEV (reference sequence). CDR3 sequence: CASSLRGIATEAFF. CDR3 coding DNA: TGTGCCAGCAGTCTCAGAGGGATCGCCACTGAAGCTTTCTTT.

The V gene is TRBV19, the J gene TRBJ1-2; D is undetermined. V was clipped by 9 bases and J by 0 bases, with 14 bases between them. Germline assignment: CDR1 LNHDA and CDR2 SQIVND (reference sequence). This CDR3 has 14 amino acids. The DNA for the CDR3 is TGTGCCAGCGGGAGGTTACTGGCTAACTATGGCTACACCTTC. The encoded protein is CASGRLLANYGYTF.

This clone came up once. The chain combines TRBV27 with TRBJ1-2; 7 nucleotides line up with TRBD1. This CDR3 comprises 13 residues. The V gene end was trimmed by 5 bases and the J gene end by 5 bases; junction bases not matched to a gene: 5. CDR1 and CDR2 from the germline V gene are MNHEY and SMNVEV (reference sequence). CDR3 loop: CASSPSQGYGYTF. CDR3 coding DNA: TGTGCCAGCAGTCCCTCACAGGGGTATGGCTACACCTTC.

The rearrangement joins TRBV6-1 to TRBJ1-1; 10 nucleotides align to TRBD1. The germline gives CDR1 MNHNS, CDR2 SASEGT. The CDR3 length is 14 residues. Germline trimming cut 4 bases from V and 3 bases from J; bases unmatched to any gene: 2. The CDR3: CASSAGQGDTEAFF. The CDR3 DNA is TGTGCCAGCAGTGCCGGACAGGGGGACACTGAAGCTTTCTTT.

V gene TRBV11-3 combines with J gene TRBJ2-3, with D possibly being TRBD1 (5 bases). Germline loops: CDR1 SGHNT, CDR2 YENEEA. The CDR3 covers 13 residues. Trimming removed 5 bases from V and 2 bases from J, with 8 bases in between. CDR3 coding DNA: TGTGCCAGCAGCGGGGCCATCACAGATACGCAGTATTTT. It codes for CASSGAITDTQYF.

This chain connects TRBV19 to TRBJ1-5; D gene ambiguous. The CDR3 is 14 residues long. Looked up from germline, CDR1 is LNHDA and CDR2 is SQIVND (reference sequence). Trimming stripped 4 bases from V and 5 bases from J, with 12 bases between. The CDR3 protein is CASSTHGDYQPQHF. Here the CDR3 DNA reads TGTGCCAGTAGTACACACGGAGATTATCAGCCCCAGCATTTT.

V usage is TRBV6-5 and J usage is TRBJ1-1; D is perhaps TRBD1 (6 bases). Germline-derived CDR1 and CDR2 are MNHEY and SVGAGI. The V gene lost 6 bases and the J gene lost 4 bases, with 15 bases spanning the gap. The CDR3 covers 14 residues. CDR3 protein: CASSNRAVSTEAFF. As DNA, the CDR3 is TGTGCCAGCAGCAACAGGGCGGTGAGCACTGAAGCTTTCTTT.